The 11 T cell receptor beta chains in this list originate from one sample, sequenced in a study of blood T cell repertoires in COVID-19. Profiling relied on immunoSEQ multiplex PCR, and the TCRdb table lists in-frame clones only, not all of them. This sample has some 320,000 clones, with around 87% found just once. Sequenced material: PBMCs or T cells enriched from blood (not recorded which). These receptors all come from a woman in her twenties or thirties who had recovered from COVID-19.

This clone was seen a handful of times. The chain combines TRBV27 with TRBJ1-1, with D possibly TRBD1 on 5 matching bases. This CDR3 contains 11 residues. Trimming removed 7 bases at V and 4 bases at J, with 7 bases between. Germline lookup yields CDR1 MNHEY and CDR2 SMNVEV (reference sequence). The CDR3: CASTGFTEAFF. CDR3 DNA sequence: TGTGCCAGCACAGGGTTCACTGAAGCTTTCTTT.

This rearrangement joins TRBV27 to TRBJ1-2; TRBD1 aligns across 10 bases. CDR3 length equals 17 residues. The ends lost 1 base at V and 0 bases at J; junction bases unmatched: 5. Germline CDR1 reads MNHEY; CDR2 reads SMNVEV (reference sequence). CDR3 protein: CASSLLGQGRPNYGYTF. In nucleotides, the CDR3 is TGTGCCAGCAGTTTATTGGGACAGGGGCGACCTAACTATGGCTACACCTTC.

The chain has TRBV30 and TRBJ1-5; 7 nucleotides match TRBD1. The CDR3 extends over 14 amino acids. The J segment lost 9 bases and the V segment lost 2 bases, leaving 10 bases of the junction unmatched. Germline CDR1 is GTSNPN and CDR2 is SVGIG (reference sequence). The CDR3 bases are TGTGCCTGGAGTAAATCCAGGGGGACGATGCCCCAGCATTTT. This gives the protein CAWSKSRGTMPQHF.

The V gene is TRBV7-8, the J gene TRBJ2-1; D call uncertain. The CDR3 is 13 residues long. Germline values: CDR1 SGHVS, CDR2 FQNEAQ. The ends were cut back, 0 bases at V and 13 bases at J, with 13 bases in the middle. CDR3 DNA: TGTGCCAGCAGCTTAGCGTGGGCGAGTCCTCAGTTCTTC. It specifies CASSLAWASPQFF.

The chain recombines TRBV6-4 with TRBJ2-2; D gene uncertain. The CDR3 runs 14 residues. The V and J ends lost 3 bases and 4 bases respectively, with 9 bases between them. Germline loops: CDR1 MRHNA, CDR2 SNTAGT. The chain's CDR3 is CASSELMSTGELFF. The CDR3 nucleotides are TGTGCCAGCAGTGAATTAATGAGCACCGGGGAGCTGTTTTTT.

This clone was counted once. V is TRBV10-3 and J is TRBJ1-1; D is unclear. Germline V lookup: CDR1 ENHRY, CDR2 SYGVKD. The CDR3 covers 14 residues. Trimming cost V 7 bases and J 2 bases, with 14 bases left between them. CDR3 in amino acids: CAITDPGRNTEAFF. The DNA for the CDR3 is TGTGCCATCACCGATCCGGGTCGAAACACTGAAGCTTTCTTT.

This rearrangement joins TRBV19 to TRBJ1-4; maybe TRBD1 (5 bases). The CDR3 has 12 residues. Looked up from germline, CDR1 is LNHDA and CDR2 is SQIVND (reference sequence). Deletions cut 6 bases from V and 7 bases from J, with 9 bases between. The CDR3 DNA follows: TGTGCCAGTAGCTTGACAGCTGAAAAACTGTTTTTT. This sequence encodes CASSLTAEKLFF.

The V gene is TRBV27, the J gene TRBJ1-5; no definite D call. The germline gives CDR1 MNHEY, CDR2 SMNVEV (reference sequence). Trimming took off 4 bases at V and 1 base at J, with 20 bases between the two ends. This CDR3 has 18 amino acids. CDR3 DNA sequence: TGTGCCAGCAGTTCTTCCGGCGTGAGGGAAAAAAGCAATCAGCCCCAGCATTTT. Its protein product is CASSSSGVREKSNQPQHF.

The V and J genes are TRBV10-2 and TRBJ2-3; TRBD1 agrees at 9 bases. The CDR3 totals 16 residues. V dropped 2 bases and J dropped 8; count of bases not matched to a gene: 11. Germline V lookup: CDR1 WSHSY, CDR2 SAAADI. CDR3: CASSEQTGGRLGTQYF. As DNA, the CDR3 is TGCGCCAGCAGTGAGCAGACAGGGGGACGATTAGGTACGCAGTATTTT.

The gene calls are TRBV7-9 and TRBJ2-2; 8 bases align to TRBD1. This CDR3 region has 15 residues. The trim removed 3 bases at V and 3 bases at J, leaving 3 bases unmatched. Germline V gene sequence: CDR1 SEHNR, CDR2 FQNEAQ (reference sequence). CDR3 nucleotides: TGTGCCAGCAGCTTGGGACAGGTGGACACCGGGGAGCTGTTTTTT. Translating it yields CASSLGQVDTGELFF.

On this clone itself: Other nucleotide sequences in the sample specify the same CDR3. V and J are TRBV18 and TRBJ2-1; 9 nucleotides align to TRBD2. The CDR3 is made up of 14 amino acids. From germline, CDR1 is KGHSH and CDR2 LQKENI. J was trimmed by 4 bases and V by 3 bases; bases with no gene match: 1. CDR3 protein: CASSPSGGYNEQFF. CDR3 coding DNA: TGTGCCAGCTCACCTAGCGGGGGTTACAATGAGCAGTTCTTC. Full variable domain (missing parts from reference TRBV18 and TRBJ2-1): NAGVMQNPRHLVRRRGQEARLRCSPMKGHSHVYWYRQLPEEGLKFMVYLQKENIIDESGMPKERFSAEFPKEGPSILRIQQVVRGDSAAYFCASSPSGGYNEQFFGPGTRLTVL.